The 9 T cell receptor beta chains below all came from one sample that was sequenced in a study of OX40 agonist ivuxolimab in advanced cancers. Only in-frame clones appear in the TCRdb table, and some are missing; sequencing was by immunoSEQ multiplex PCR. The sample lists some 66,000 clones, roughly 85% seen once, with 0.83% in the top ten. The sequencing here drew on CD4+ or CD8+ T cells sorted from blood, taken in a trial of the OX40 agonist ivuxolimab. All receptors come from an adult with an advanced solid tumor such as melanoma, head and neck, liver or kidney cancer.

This sequence joins TRBV2 and TRBJ2-2; D gene unclear. The ends were cut back, 4 bases at V and 2 bases at J, with 11 bases in the middle. Germline CDR1 SNHLY, CDR2 FYNNEI. CDR3 size: 15 residues. CDR3 nucleotides: TGTGCCAGCAGTGCCGTCAGTAAAAACACCGGGGAGCTGTTTTTT. Its protein product is CASSAVSKNTGELFF.

This sequence joins TRBV7-2 and TRBJ1-2; D may be TRBD1 (6 bases). Between the trimmed V and J ends, which lost 2 bases and 4 bases, there was a span of 8 bases. The CDR3 is 13 amino acids. Per the germline V gene, CDR1 is SGHTA and CDR2 is FQGNSA. The CDR3 nucleotides are TGTGCCAGCAGCTTAAACAGGGCCTATGGCTACACCTTC. This gives the protein CASSLNRAYGYTF.

The chain combines TRBV30 with TRBJ1-5; TRBD1 might be the D (6 bases). CDR3 length: 13 amino acids. Trimming pared 5 bases from V and 4 bases from J, leaving 12 bases between. The germline V gene encodes CDR1 GTSNPN and CDR2 SVGIG (reference sequence). The CDR3, as DNA: TGTGCCTGGGGACAGAAGGGGAATCAGCCCCAGCATTTT. Its translation is CAWGQKGNQPQHF.

In nucleotides, the CDR3 is TGTGCCAGCAGTGACGGGGGACAGGGAAGACATAGCAATCAGCCCCAGCATTTT. It codes for CASSDGGQGRHSNQPQHF. The gene calls are TRBV6-4 and TRBJ1-5, with 9 bases lining up with TRBD1. The ends lost 2 bases at V and 0 bases at J; junction bases unmatched: 8. This CDR3 has 18 amino acids. Germline V gene data show CDR1 as MRHNA and CDR2 as SNTAGT.

This clone was seen a few times. Within the sample, other DNA sequences also encode this same CDR3. The chain recombines TRBV13 with TRBJ2-7; D unresolved. Trimming took 0 bases from V and 0 from J, leaving 6 bases between them. CDR3 length: 14 residues. Looked up from germline, CDR1 is PRHDT and CDR2 is FYEKMQ (reference sequence). CDR3 sequence reads: CASSLGGDSYEQYF. The CDR3 bases are TGTGCCAGCAGCTTAGGTGGAGACTCCTACGAGCAGTACTTC. Together with reference TRBV13 and TRBJ2-7, the CDR3 gives the full variable domain: AAGVIQSPRHLIKEKRETATLKCYPIPRHDTVYWYQQGPGQDPQFLISFYEKMQSDKGSIPDRFSAQQFSDYHSELNMSSLELGDSALYFCASSLGGDSYEQYFGPGTRLTVT.

This chain uses TRBV14 with TRBJ1-2; 8 positions agree with TRBD1. CDR1 and CDR2 from the germline V gene are SGHDN and FVKESK. The junction had 7 bases not matched to a gene; V was cut back by 0 bases and J by 7 bases. The CDR3 totals 15 residues. CDR3 sequence (DNA): TGTGCCAGCAGCCAAGATAGACAGGGGAGAGGTGGCTACACCTTC. This gives the protein CASSQDRQGRGGYTF.

The V call is TRBV25-1, the J call TRBJ1-5; D might be TRBD1 (5 bases). This CDR3 contains 14 residues. V shed 4 bases and J shed 4 bases, with 11 bases lying between them. The germline gives CDR1 MGHDK, CDR2 SYGVNS. CDR3 sequence reads: CASSASTVNQPQHF. CDR3 sequence (DNA): TGTGCCAGCAGTGCCTCGACAGTGAATCAGCCCCAGCATTTT.

The chain has TRBV11-3 and TRBJ1-2; TRBD1 is a possible D gene (6 bases). CDR1 and CDR2 (germline): SGHNT, YENEEA. This CDR3 spans 14 amino acids. Trimming cost V 5 bases and J 5 bases, with 15 bases left between them. The DNA of the CDR3 is TGTGCCAGCAGCCCAGACAAGGGGGTTTATGGCTACACCTTC. Encoded protein: CASSPDKGVYGYTF.

CDR3 in DNA: TGTGCCACCAGCACTTTTGACCAGCCCCAGCATTTT. Amino acids: CATSTFDQPQHF. This rearrangement joins TRBV15 to TRBJ1-5; no reliable D call. Trimming cost V 4 bases and J 7 bases, with 8 bases left between them. Germline lookup yields CDR1 LNHNV and CDR2 YYDKDF (reference sequence). The CDR3 is 12 amino acids.